The clone carrying this T cell receptor (beta chain) was counted between two and nine times. Antigen: not known. This entry comes from a study of breast tumors, draining lymph nodes, adjacent tissues. Overall study results and limits: Findings are consistent with lymph node origin and intratumoral expansion of most tumor T cells. Tumors had less TCR diversity than lymph nodes, more than nontumor tissue. Luminal-like breast cancer showed significantly greater tumor-nontumor repertoire similarity than basal-like breast cancer did.

TCRdb redid the calling of the multiplex PCR reads with MiXCR, one entry per CDR3 protein. This sample has about 6,600 distinct CDR3 sequences, with roughly 44% found just once. The V gene lost 5 bases and the J gene lost 4 bases, with 11 bases spanning the gap. The germline gives CDR1 MNHNS, CDR2 SASEGT. The CDR3 covers 13 residues. The V and J genes are TRBV6-1 and TRBJ1-2, with D tentatively TRBD1 (5 bases). This clonotype originated in a female donor with breast cancer. Some clones in this sample may be carry-over from other donors' samples. Sample: tumor-adjacent breast tissue. CDR3 protein: CASSYETAYGYTF. CDR3 in DNA: TGTGCCAGCAGTTACGAGACAGCCTATGGCTACACCTTC.